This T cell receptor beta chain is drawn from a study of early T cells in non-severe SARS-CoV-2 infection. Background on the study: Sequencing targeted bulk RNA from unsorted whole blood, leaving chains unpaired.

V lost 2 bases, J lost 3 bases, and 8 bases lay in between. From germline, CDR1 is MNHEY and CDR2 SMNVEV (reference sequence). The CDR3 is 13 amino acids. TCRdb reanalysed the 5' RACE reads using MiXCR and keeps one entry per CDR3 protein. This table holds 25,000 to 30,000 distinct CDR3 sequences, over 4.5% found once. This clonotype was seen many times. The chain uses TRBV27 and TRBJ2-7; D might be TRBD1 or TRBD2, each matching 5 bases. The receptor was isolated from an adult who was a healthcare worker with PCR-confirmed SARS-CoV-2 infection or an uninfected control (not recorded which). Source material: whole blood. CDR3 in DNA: TGTGCCAGCAGTTTAGGGGGTTTCTACGAGCAGTACTTC. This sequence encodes CASSLGGFYEQYF.